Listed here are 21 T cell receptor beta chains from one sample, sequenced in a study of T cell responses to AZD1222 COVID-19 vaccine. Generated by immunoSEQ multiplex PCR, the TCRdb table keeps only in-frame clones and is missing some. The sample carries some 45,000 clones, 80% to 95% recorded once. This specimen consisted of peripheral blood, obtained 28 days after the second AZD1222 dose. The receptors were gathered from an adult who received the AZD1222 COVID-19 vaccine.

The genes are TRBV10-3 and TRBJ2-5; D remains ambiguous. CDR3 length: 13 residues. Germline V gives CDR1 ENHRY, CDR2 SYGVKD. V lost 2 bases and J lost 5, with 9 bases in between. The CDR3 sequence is CAISERATETQYF. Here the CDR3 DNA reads TGTGCCATCAGTGAGCGAGCGACGGAGACCCAGTACTTC.

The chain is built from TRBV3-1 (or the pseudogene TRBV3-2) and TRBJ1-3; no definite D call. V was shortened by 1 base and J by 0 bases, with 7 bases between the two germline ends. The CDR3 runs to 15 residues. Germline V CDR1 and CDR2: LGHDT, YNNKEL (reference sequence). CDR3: CASSQVSHSGNTIYF. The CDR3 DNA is TGTGCCAGCAGCCAAGTGAGTCACTCTGGAAACACCATATATTTT.

The CDR3: CASGGVYGYTF. The CDR3, as DNA: TGTGCCAGCGGCGGGGTCTATGGCTACACCTTC. The chain couples TRBV7-9 to TRBJ1-2; no clear D gene. The CDR3 has 11 residues. CDR1 is SEHNR, CDR2 FQNEAQ, per germline (reference sequence). The V end was cut by 8 bases, the J end by 4 bases, with 8 bases between. Full variable domain (missing parts from reference TRBV7-9 and TRBJ1-2): DTGVSQNPRHKITKRGQNVTFRCDPISEHNRLYWYRQTLGQGPEFLTYFQNEAQLEKSRLLSDRFSAERPKGSFSTLEIQRTEQGDSAMYLCASGGVYGYTFGSGTRLTVV.

This CDR3 is CASSQLSTHGDDAFF. CDR3 nucleotides: TGTGCCAGCAGCCAGCTCTCTACCCATGGGGACGATGCTTTCTTT. V usage is TRBV16 and J usage is TRBJ1-1, with D possibly matching TRBD1 (5 bases). Trimming took off 3 bases at V and 11 bases at J, with 22 bases between the two ends. Germline values: CDR1 KGHSY, CDR2 FQNENV. The CDR3 length is 15 residues. The full variable domain, rest sourced from reference TRBV16 and TRBJ1-1, is GEEVAQTPKHLVRGEGQKAKLYCAPIKGHSYVFWYQQVLKNEFKFLISFQNENVFDETGMPKERFSAKCLPNSPCSLEIQATKLEDSAVYFCASSQLSTHGDDAFFGQGTRLTVV.

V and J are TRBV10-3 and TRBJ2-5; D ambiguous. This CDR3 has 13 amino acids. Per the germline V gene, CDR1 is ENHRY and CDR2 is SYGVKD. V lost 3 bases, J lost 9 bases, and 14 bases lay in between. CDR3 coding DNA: TGTGCCATCAGTGAAACGGACGGCTTGGCCCAGTACTTC. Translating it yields CAISETDGLAQYF.

The CDR3 loop reads CASGGTYTDTQYF. The DNA for the CDR3 is TGTGCCAGCGGAGGAACGTACACAGATACGCAGTATTTT. The chain is built from TRBV9 and TRBJ2-3, with a possible D match to TRBD2 (5 bases). Trimming removed 7 bases at V and 2 bases at J, with 11 bases between. Germline CDR1 and CDR2: SGDLS and YYNGEE. This CDR3 is 13 amino acids long.

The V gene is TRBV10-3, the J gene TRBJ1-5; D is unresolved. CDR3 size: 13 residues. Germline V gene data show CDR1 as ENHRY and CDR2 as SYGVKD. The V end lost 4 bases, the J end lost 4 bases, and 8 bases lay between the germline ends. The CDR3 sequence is CAISVEGNQPQHF. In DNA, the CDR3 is TGTGCCATCAGTGTGGAGGGAAATCAGCCCCAGCATTTT.

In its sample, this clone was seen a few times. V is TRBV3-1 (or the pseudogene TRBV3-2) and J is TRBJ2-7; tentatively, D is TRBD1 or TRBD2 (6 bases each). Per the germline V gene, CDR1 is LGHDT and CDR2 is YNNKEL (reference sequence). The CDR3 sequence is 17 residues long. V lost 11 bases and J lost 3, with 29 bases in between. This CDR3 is CAPSQDERGRGGYEQYF. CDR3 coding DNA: TGTGCCCCCAGCCAAGACGAACGCGGCAGGGGAGGCTACGAGCAGTACTTC.

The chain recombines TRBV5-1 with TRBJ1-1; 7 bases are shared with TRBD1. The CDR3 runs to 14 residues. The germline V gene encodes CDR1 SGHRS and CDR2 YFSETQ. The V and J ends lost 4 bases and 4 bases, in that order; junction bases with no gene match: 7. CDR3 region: CASSPGGATTEAFF. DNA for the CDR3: TGCGCCAGCAGCCCAGGGGGGGCCACCACTGAAGCTTTCTTT.

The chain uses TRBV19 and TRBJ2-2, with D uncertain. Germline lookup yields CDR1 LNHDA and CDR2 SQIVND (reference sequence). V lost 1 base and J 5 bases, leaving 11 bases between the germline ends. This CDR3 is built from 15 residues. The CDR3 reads CASSIADHLTGELFF. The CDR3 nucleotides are TGTGCCAGTAGTATAGCGGACCACCTGACCGGGGAGCTGTTTTTT.

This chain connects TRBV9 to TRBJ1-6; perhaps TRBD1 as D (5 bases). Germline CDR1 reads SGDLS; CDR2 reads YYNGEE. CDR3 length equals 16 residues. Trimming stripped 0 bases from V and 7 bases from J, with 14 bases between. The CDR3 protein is CASSVGGQGLNSPLHF. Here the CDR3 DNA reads TGTGCCAGCAGCGTAGGGGGCCAGGGCCTAAATTCACCCCTCCACTTT. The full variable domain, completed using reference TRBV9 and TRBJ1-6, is DSGVTQTPKHLITATGQRVTLRCSPRSGDLSVYWYQQSLDQGLQFLIQYYNGEERAKGNILERFSAQQFPDLHSELNLSSLELGDSALYFCASSVGGQGLNSPLHFGNGTRLTVT.

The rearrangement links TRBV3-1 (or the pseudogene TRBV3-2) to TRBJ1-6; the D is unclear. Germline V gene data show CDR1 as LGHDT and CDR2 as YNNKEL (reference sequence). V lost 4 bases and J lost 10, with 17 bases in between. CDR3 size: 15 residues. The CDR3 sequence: CASSPTPSGESPLHF. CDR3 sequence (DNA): TGTGCCAGCAGCCCTACACCGTCAGGAGAATCACCCCTCCACTTT.

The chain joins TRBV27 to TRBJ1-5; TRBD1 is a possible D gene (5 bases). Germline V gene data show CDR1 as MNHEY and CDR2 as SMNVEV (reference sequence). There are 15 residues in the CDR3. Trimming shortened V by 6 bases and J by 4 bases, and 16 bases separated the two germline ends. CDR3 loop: CASRFSGGSNQPQHF. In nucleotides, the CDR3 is TGTGCCAGCAGATTCTCGGGGGGATCTAATCAGCCCCAGCATTTT.

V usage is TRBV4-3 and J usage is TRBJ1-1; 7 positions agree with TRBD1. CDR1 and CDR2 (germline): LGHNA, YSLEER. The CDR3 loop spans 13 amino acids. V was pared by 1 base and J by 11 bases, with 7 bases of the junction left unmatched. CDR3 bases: TGCGCCAGCAGCCAAGGGGTGACAGGGAGGGCTTTCTTT. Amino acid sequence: CASSQGVTGRAFF.

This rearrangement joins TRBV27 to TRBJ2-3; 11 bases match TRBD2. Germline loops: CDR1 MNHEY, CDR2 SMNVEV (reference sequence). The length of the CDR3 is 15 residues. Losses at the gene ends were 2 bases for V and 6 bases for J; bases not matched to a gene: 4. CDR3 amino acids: CASSLTSGGGDTQYF. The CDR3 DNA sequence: TGTGCCAGCAGTTTAACTAGCGGGGGAGGGGATACGCAGTATTTT.

The CDR3 is CASSELPFGGVTYEQYF. In DNA, the CDR3 is TGTGCCAGCAGCGAACTACCCTTCGGGGGGGTTACCTACGAGCAGTACTTC. The chain carries TRBV6-1 and TRBJ2-7, with TRBD2 identical over 8 bases. The CDR3 is 17 amino acids. With 6 bases clipped from V and 2 bases from J, the junction kept 15 bases outside the gene matches. The germline gives CDR1 MNHNS, CDR2 SASEGT.

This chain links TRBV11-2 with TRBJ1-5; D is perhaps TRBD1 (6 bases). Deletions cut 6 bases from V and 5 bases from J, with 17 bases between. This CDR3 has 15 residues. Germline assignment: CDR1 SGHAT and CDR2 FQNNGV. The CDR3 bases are TGTGCCAGCAGTACCTCGACAGGACCCGATCAGCCCCAGCATTTT. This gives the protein CASSTSTGPDQPQHF.

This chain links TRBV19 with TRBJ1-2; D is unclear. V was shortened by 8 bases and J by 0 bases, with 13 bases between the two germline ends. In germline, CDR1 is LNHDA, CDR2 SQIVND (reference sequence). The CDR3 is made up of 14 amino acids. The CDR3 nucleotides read TGTGCCAGTCAAGACCCGGGATCTAACTATGGCTACACCTTC. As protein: CASQDPGSNYGYTF.

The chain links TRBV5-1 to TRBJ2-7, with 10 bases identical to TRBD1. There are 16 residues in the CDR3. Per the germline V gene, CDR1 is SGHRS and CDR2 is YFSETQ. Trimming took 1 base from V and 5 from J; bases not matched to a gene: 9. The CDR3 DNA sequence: TGCGCCAGCAGCTTGTGGCCCGGGACAGGGGTTGACGAGCAGTACTTC. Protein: CASSLWPGTGVDEQYF.

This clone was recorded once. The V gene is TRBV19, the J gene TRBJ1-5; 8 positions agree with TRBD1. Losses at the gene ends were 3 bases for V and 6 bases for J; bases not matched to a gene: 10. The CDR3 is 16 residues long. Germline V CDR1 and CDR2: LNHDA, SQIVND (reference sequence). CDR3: CASSINDRGVGQPQHF. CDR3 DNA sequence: TGTGCCAGTAGTATTAATGACAGGGGAGTGGGTCAGCCCCAGCATTTT.

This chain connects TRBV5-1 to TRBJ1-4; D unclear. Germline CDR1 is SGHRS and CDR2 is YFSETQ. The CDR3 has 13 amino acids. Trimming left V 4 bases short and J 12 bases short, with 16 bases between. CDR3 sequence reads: CASSRTSGSELFF. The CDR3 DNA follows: TGCGCCAGCAGCCGGACCAGCGGTAGCGAACTGTTTTTT.